This TCR beta chain emerged from a study of liver allograft versus peripheral blood T cells. Across the whole study: Recipients' peripheral blood T cell receptor repertoires were compared with those in transplanted livers.

Points from the study as a whole: Peripheral blood reportedly held T cell receptor repertoires that differed from those inside liver allografts.

This clonotype is deemed medium-sized (0.01 to 0.1%). Its antigen is unknown. TCRdb reprocessed the reads with MiXCR, giving one entry per CDR3 protein. This sample carries 6,000 or so distinct CDR3 sequences, 15% to 20% of them seen once, and the ten largest clones take about 46%. The source is a human patient who had a liver transplant. A share of the T cells may be of graft donor origin.

This CDR3 is CASSSVQEYADTQYF. The CDR3 DNA reads as TGTGCCAGCAGTTCCGTACAGGAGTACGCAGATACGCAGTATTTT. The chain joins TRBV6-5 to TRBJ2-3; TRBD1 is a possible D gene (5 bases). Trimming cost V 4 bases and J 4 bases, with 15 bases left between them. CDR1 MNHEY and CDR2 SVGAGI come from the germline V gene. This CDR3 is built from 15 residues.